This T cell receptor beta chain was documented in a study of blood T cells in healthy people across ages. Background on the study: Researchers report that template switching captured about one barcoded beta molecule per two T cells.

This clonotype was counted between two and nine times. A second about 7 to 12 cycle PCR used barcoded and J-beta primers. Each CDR3 protein is one row after TCRdb ran MiXCR on the 5' RACE reads. This sample has hundreds of thousands of distinct CDR3 sequences, with more than 50% found just once. This TCR was recovered from a man aged 40-49 years in good health. Sequenced sample: blood.

The CDR3 sequence: CASSDGTSVLTDTQYF. For the CDR3, the DNA is TGTGCCAGCAGTGACGGGACTAGCGTTTTGACAGATACGCAGTATTTT. This sequence joins TRBV6-1 and TRBJ2-3, with 10 bases aligning to TRBD2. The CDR3 is 16 amino acids. CDR1 and CDR2 from the germline V gene are MNHNS and SASEGT. The junction had 6 bases not matched to a gene; V was cut back by 3 bases and J by 3 bases.